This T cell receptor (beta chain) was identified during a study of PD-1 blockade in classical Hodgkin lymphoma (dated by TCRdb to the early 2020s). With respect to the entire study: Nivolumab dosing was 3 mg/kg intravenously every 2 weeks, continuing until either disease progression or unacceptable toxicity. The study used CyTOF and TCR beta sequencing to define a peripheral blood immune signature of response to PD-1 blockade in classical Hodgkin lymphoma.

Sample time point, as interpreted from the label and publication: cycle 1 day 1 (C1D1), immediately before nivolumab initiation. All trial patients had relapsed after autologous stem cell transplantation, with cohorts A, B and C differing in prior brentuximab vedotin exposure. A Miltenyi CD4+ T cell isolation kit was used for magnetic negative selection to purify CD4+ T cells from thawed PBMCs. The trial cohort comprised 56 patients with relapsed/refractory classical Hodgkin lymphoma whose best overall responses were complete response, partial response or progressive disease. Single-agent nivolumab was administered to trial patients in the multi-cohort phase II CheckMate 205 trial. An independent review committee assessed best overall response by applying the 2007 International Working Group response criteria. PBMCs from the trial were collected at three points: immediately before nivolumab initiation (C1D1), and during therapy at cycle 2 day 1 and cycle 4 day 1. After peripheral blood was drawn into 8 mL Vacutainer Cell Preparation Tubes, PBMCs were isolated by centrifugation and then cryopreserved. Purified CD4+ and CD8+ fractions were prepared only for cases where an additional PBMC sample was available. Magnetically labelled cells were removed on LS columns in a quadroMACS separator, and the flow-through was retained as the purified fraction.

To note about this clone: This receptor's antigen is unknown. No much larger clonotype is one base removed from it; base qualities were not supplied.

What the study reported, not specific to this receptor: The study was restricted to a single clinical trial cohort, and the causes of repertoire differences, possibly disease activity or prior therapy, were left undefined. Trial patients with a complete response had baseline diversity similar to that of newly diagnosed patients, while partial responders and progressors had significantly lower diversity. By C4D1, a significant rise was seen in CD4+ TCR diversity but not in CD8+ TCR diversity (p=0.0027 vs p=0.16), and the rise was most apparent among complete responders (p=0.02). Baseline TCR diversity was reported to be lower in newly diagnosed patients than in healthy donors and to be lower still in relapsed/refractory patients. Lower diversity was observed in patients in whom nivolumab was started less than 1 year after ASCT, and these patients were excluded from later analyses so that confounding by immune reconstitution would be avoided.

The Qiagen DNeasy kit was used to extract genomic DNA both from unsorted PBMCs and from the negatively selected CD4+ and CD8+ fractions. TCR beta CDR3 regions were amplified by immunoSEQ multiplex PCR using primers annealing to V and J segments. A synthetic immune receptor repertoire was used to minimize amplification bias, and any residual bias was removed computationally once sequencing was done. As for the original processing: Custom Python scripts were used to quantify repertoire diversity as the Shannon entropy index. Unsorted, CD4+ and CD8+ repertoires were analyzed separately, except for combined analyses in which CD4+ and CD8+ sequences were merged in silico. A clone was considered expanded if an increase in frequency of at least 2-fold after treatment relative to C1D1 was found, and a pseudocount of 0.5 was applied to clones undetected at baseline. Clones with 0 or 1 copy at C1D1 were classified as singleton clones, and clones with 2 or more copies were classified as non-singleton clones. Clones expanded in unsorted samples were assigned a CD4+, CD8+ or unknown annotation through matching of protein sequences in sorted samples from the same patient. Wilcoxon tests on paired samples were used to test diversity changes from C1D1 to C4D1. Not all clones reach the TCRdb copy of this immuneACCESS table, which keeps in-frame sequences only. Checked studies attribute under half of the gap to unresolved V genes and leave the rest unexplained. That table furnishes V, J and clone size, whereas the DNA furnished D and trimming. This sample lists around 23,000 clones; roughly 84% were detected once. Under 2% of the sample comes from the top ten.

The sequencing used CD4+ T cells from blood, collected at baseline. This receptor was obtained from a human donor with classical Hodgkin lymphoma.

The CDR3 is CASSPPGQGEAYGYTF. In nucleotides, the sequence is TGTGCCAGCAGTCCCCCTGGACAGGGCGAGGCCTATGGCTACACCTTC. The chain couples TRBV27 to TRBJ1-2, with 8 middle bases fitting TRBD1. The CDR3 numbers 16 residues from cysteine through phenylalanine. Only the CDR3 region is kept as DNA, spanning 48 bases read in frame from base 1. The germline V gene (reference sequence) provides CDR1 MNHEY and CDR2 SMNVEV. V lost 5 bases and J lost 4 bases, and the count of bases not matched to a germline gene is 12.